This T cell receptor (beta chain) was found in a study of cytomegalovirus exposure and HLA in healthy donors. Researchers ran the PCR with 60 Vbeta and 13 Jbeta primers. Data came from immunoSEQ multiplex PCR; TCRdb stores just in-frame clones and leaves some out. The data show about 80,000 clones, 75% to 90% seen once. This CDR3 region has 15 residues. J lost 1 base, V lost 7 bases, and 4 bases had no gene match. Germline CDR1 and CDR2: WNHNN and SYGVQD (reference sequence). The V call is TRBV10-1, the J call TRBJ2-3, with 11 bases matching TRBD2. The sequencing input was PBMCs. The source of this sequence is a man aged 45 to 65 in good health and CMV-seropositive. The CDR3 protein is CASKKGLAGTDTQYF. The CDR3 region has the DNA TGCGCCAGCAAAAAGGGACTAGCGGGCACAGATACGCAGTATTTT.